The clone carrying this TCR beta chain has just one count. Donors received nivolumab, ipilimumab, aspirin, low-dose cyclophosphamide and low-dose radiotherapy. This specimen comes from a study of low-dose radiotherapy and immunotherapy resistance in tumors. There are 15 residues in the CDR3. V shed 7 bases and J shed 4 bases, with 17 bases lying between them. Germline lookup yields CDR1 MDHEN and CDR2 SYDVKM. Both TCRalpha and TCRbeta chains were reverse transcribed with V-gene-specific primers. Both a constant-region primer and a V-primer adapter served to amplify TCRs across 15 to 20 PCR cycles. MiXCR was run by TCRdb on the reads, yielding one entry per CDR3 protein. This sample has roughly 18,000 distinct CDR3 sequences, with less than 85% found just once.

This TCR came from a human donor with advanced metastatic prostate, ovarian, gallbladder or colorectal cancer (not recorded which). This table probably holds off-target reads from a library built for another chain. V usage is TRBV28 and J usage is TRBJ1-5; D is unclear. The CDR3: CASIPSGAPNQPQHF. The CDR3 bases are TGTGCCAGCATCCCATCGGGTGCACCTAATCAGCCCCAGCATTTT.